The entry below gives a single TCR beta chain sequence along with its context. Its specificity is not known. These data belong to a study of CD8+ T cells in alopecia areata. Overall study findings and caveats: Possibly as an HLA-related effect, TCR sharing across patients appeared less clear than in mice.

It was cDNA, reverse transcribed from extracted RNA, that served as the sequencing template. Some clones are missing from TCRdb's copy, which holds only in-frame ones; the method was immunoSEQ multiplex PCR. The sample gives under 300,000 clones, 67% of which show up once; around 1.2% is in the top ten. This sample comprised CD4+ T cells sorted from blood, obtained at week 0. This clonotype was sampled from a human donor with alopecia areata.

The CDR3 DNA follows: TGCAGTGCTAGGGCCGCAGGCTACACCTTC. Translated: CSARAAGYTF. The chain uses TRBV20-1 and TRBJ1-2; D is ambiguous. The CDR3 spans 10 residues. V was clipped by 3 bases and J by 8 bases, with 7 bases between them. Germline V gene lookup returns CDR1 DFQATT and CDR2 SNEGSKA (reference sequence).